A single sample is the source of the 10 T cell receptor beta chains below, sequenced in a study of circulating CD8 cells and anti-PD-1 response in melanoma. Sorting of live CD3+CD8+TCRalphabeta+ cells by PD-1 and/or TIGIT gave four subsets. The QIAseq Immune Repertoire TCR panel built the libraries from roughly 15 ng of total RNA. TCRdb called the reads again in MiXCR, with one record for every CDR3 protein. The sample holds some 890 distinct CDR3 sequences; approximately 6% are singletons and the top ten take about 17%. The specimen comprised CD8+ T cells from PBMCs, sampled at baseline or after one month of anti-PD-1 therapy (not recorded which). These receptors all stem from a human donor with melanoma.

By share, this clonotype ranks as medium-sized (0.01 to 0.1%). V is TRBV6-2 or TRBV6-3 and J is TRBJ2-1; TRBD2 matches 10 bases. The germline gives CDR1 MNHEY, CDR2 SVGEGT. CDR3 length equals 14 residues. V lost 8 bases and J lost 8; bases outside the gene matches: 9. For the CDR3, the DNA is TGTGCCAGCTCCATAGCGGGGGGCCAAGATGAGCAGTTCTTC. It is translated as CASSIAGGQDEQFF.

About this clonotype: At one of its ends the junction is not consistent with the germline gene, which may arise from a read error. The chain combines TRBV19 with TRBJ2-3, with D perhaps TRBD1 or TRBD2 (6 bases each). CDR1 is LNHDA, CDR2 SQIVND, per germline (reference sequence). There are 14 residues in the CDR3. This chain's CDR3 is CAGSIRGPTDTQYF. The CDR3 DNA follows: TGTGCCGGTAGTATCCGGGGGCCCACAGATACGCAGTATTTT.

Judged by abundance, this clonotype is large (0.1 to 1%). Here the CDR3 DNA reads TGCAGCGCCCAGGGGAGGGGGAACACTGAAGCTTTCTTT. It specifies CSAQGRGNTEAFF. The chain joins TRBV29-1 to TRBJ1-1, with D perhaps matching TRBD1 (6 bases). Germline assignment: CDR1 SQVTM and CDR2 ANQGSEA. The germline V and J ends were trimmed by 7 bases and 1 base, with 13 bases remaining between them. CDR3 length equals 13 residues. Full variable domain (remainder filled in from reference TRBV29-1 and TRBJ1-1): SAVISQKPSRDICQRGTSLTIQCQVDSQVTMMFWYRQQPGQSLTLIATANQGSEATYESGFVIDKFPISRPNLTFSTLTVSNMSPEDSSIYLCSAQGRGNTEAFFGQGTRLTVV.

In its sample, this clonotype ranks as medium-sized. The chain joins TRBV5-6 to TRBJ2-7; perhaps TRBD2 as D (6 bases). V was cut by 4 bases and J by 2 bases, with 10 bases left in between. This CDR3 contains 13 residues. The germline V gene has CDR1 SGHDT and CDR2 YYEEEE. Written as DNA, the CDR3 is TGTGCCAGCAGCAGACAGCGGGCCTACGAGCAGTACTTC. This sequence encodes CASSRQRAYEQYF.

Within the sample, this clonotype is medium-sized. The J gene is TRBJ2-2, the V gene TRBV19; D may match TRBD1 or TRBD2 (5 bases each). This CDR3 region has 14 residues. CDR1 and CDR2 from the germline V gene are LNHDA and SQIVND (reference sequence). The V and J ends lost 7 bases and 7 bases respectively, with 16 bases between them. The CDR3 region is CASNEGQSGGELFF. The CDR3 DNA reads TGTGCCAGTAATGAGGGGCAAAGTGGCGGGGAGCTGTTTTTT.

This clonotype rates as large. The rearrangement joins TRBV29-1 to TRBJ2-7, with D unresolved. The V and J ends lost 3 bases and 2 bases respectively, with 17 bases between them. Germline CDR1 SQVTM, CDR2 ANQGSEA. This CDR3 is 15 amino acids long. CDR3 loop: CSVEGSDLQTYEQYF. DNA for the CDR3: TGCAGCGTTGAGGGGTCAGACCTACAAACCTACGAGCAGTACTTC.

This clonotype is large (0.1 to 1%) within its sample. The chain combines TRBV23-1 with TRBJ2-2, with TRBD1 matching over 9 bases. TRBV23-1 is classed as an ORF, of uncertain function. The CDR3 sequence is 17 residues long. V was pared by 3 bases and J by 1 base, with 6 bases of the junction left unmatched. CDR3 in amino acids: CASSHLDRGVNTGELFF. CDR3 bases: TGCGCCAGCAGTCATCTGGACAGGGGCGTGAACACCGGGGAGCTGTTTTTT.

Relative to its sample, this clonotype is large. This chain uses TRBV7-2 with TRBJ2-7, with 10 bases aligning to TRBD2. The CDR3 loop spans 16 amino acids. The germline V gene has CDR1 SGHTA and CDR2 FQGNSA. V lost 3 bases, J lost 0 bases, and 5 bases stayed unmatched. The DNA for the CDR3 is TGTGCCAGCAGCTTGACGGGACTAGCGTACTCCTACGAGCAGTACTTC. It encodes CASSLTGLAYSYEQYF.

By frequency in the sample, this clonotype is large. The rearrangement joins TRBV19 to TRBJ1-3; TRBD1 is a possible D gene (6 bases). Germline V lookup: CDR1 LNHDA, CDR2 SQIVND (reference sequence). This CDR3 spans 15 amino acids. The V and J ends lost 4 bases and 0 bases respectively, with 10 bases between them. The CDR3 DNA reads TGTGCCAGTAGTACCCCGACAGGCTCTGGAAACACCATATATTTT. This translates into CASSTPTGSGNTIYF.

Judged by abundance, this clonotype is medium-sized. This chain connects TRBV14 to TRBJ2-3; 9 bases match TRBD2. The germline V gene has CDR1 SGHDN and CDR2 FVKESK. V dropped 0 bases and J dropped 0; count of bases not matched to a gene: 4. CDR3 length: 17 amino acids. The CDR3 loop reads CASSQDPAGGSTDTQYF. For the CDR3, the DNA is TGTGCCAGCAGCCAAGATCCGGCGGGGGGGAGCACAGATACGCAGTATTTT.